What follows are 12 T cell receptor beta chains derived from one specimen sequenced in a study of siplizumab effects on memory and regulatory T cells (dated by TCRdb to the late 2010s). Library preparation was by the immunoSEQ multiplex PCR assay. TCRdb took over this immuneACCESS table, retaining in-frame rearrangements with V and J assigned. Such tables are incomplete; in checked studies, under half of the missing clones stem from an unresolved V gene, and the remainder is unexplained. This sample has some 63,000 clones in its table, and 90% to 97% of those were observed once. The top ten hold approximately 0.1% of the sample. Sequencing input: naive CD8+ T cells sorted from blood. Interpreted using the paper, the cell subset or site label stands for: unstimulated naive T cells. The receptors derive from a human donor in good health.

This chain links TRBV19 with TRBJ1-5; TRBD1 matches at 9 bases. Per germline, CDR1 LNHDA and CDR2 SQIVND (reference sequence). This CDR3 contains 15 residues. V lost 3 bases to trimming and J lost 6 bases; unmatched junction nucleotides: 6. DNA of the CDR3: TGTGCCAGTAGTATTGGACAGGGGCTGATTCAGCCCCAGCATTTT. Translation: CASSIGQGLIQPQHF.

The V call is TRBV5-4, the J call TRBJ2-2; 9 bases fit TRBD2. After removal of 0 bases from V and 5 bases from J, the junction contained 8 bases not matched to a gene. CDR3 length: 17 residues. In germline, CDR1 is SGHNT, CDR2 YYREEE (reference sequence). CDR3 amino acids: CASSLDWTSDGTGELFF. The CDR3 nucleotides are TGTGCCAGCAGCTTGGATTGGACTAGCGACGGAACCGGGGAGCTGTTTTTT.

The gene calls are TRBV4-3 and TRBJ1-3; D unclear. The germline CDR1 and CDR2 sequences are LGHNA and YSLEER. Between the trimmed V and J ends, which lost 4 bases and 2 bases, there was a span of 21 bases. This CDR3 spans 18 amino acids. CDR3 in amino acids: CASSPSRFFDTTGNTIYF. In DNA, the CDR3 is TGCGCCAGCAGCCCCTCCCGGTTTTTTGACACAACTGGAAACACCATATATTTT.

CDR3 DNA sequence: TGTGCCAGCAGCACTAGCGGGCTAGAGACCCAGTACTTC. Translated: CASSTSGLETQYF. The V call is TRBV5-4, the J call TRBJ2-5; TRBD2 matches at 9 bases. V was clipped by 4 bases and J by 4 bases; unmatched bases: 2. Germline values: CDR1 SGHNT, CDR2 YYREEE (reference sequence). The CDR3 contains 13 residues.

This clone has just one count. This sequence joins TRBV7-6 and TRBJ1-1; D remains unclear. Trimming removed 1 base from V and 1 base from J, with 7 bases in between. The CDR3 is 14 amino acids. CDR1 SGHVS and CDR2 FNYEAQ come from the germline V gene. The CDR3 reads CASSLGLENTEAFF. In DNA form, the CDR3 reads TGTGCCAGCAGCTTAGGGCTAGAGAACACTGAAGCTTTCTTT.

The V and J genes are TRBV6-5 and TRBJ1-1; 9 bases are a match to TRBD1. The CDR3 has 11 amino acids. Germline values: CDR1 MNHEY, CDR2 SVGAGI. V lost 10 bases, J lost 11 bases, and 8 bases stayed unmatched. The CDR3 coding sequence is TGTGCCACCATACAGGGGGCGGATGCTTTCTTT. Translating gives CATIQGADAFF.

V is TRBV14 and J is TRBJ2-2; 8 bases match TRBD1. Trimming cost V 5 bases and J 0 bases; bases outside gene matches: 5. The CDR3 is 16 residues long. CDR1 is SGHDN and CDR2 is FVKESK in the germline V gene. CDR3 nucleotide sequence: TGTGCCAGCAGCAACCAGGGGGCATCGAACACCGGGGAGCTGTTTTTT. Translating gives CASSNQGASNTGELFF.

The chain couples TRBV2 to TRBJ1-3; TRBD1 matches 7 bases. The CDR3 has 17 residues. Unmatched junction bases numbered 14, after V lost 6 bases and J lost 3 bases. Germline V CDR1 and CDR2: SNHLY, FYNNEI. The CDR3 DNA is TGTGCCAGCAGGACAGGGCTGGAGGTGCTCTTTGGAAACACCATATATTTT. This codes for CASRTGLEVLFGNTIYF.

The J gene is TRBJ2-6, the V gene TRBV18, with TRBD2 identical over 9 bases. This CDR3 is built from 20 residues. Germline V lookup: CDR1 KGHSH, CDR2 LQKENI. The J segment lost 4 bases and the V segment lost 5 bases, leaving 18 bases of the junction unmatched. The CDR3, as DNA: TGTGCCAGCTCAGGGCCCTGGACTAGCGTCAACTCGGCCGGGGCCAACGTCCTGACTTTC. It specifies CASSGPWTSVNSAGANVLTF.

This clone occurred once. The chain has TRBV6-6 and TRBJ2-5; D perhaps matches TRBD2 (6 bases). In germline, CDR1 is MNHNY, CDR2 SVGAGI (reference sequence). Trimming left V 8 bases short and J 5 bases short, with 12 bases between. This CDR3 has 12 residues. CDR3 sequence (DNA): TGTGCCAGCGGAGGGGCGGGGGAGACCCAGTACTTC. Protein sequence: CASGGAGETQYF.

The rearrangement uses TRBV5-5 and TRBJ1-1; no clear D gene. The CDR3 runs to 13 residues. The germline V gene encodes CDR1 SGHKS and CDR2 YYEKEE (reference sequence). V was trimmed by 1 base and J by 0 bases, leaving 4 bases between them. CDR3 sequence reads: CASSLFLNTEAFF. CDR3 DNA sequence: TGTGCCAGCAGCTTGTTCCTGAACACTGAAGCTTTCTTT.

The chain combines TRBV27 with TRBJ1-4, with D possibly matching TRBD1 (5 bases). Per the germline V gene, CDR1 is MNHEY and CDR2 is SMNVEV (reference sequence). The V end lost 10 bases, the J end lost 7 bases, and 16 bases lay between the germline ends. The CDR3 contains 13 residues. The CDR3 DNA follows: TGTGCCACTGGGACCAACGGAGGTGAAAAACTGTTTTTT. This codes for CATGTNGGEKLFF. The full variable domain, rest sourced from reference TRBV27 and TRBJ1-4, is EAQVTQNPRYLITVTGKKLTVTCSQNMNHEYMSWYRQDPGLGLRQIYYSMNVEVTDKGDVPEGYKVSRKEKRNFPLILESPSPNQTSLYFCATGTNGGEKLFFGSGTQLSVL.